This T cell receptor beta chain was captured by sequencing in a study of blood T cell repertoires in COVID-19 (dated by TCRdb to between 2020 and 2021). General notes on the study: Samples covering the acute and convalescent phases of COVID-19 were provided by collaborators in the United States, Italy and Spain. The repertoires were released in a freely available public database meant as a resource for research on the immune response to SARS-CoV-2. The material from the prospective study consisted of cDNA or gDNA derived from T cells, B-cell-depleted T cells, or PBMCs. Sample metadata almost always included a de-identified subject ID, COVID-19 status, age in years and sex. HLA class I and class II types, where available, came from metadata supplied by the sample provider rather than from assay-based typing. The dataset comprised deeply sampled blood TCRbeta repertoires from subjects exposed to, actively infected with, or recovered from COVID-19. Samples came from the ongoing ImmuneRACE study (first 160 participants) plus 1,254 subjects from 6 global collaborators.

General study outcomes and caveats: The amount of clinical and demographic metadata varied by source and participant and was provided uncurated.

Collaborating institutions collected whole blood in K2EDTA tubes following their own protocols. For TCRbeta analysis, collaborator samples were shipped as frozen whole blood, as isolated PBMCs, or as DNA extracted from either sample type. The immunoSEQ Assay, a bias-controlled multiplex PCR, was used to amplify TCRbeta CDR3 regions from genomic DNA. Per the original workflow: Nucleated cell counts per sample were estimated from amplification of reference gene primers within the assay. To quantify the absolute abundance of each unique TCRbeta CDR3 rearrangement, sequence reads were collapsed and filtered. For each sample, productive Simpson clonality was calculated as the square root of Simpson's diversity index over productive rearrangements. Here the immuneACCESS table is served through TCRdb, limited to in-frame sequences with V and J called. Missing clones are a known gap in these copies; in checked studies unresolved V genes cover under half, and the rest lacks a known reason. D and trimming were read from the DNA, whereas the V and J calls and clone size are those reported in that table. Within this sample are roughly 29,000 clones, with around 72% of them counted one time only. Jointly, the top ten make up about 21% of the sample.

The CDR3 spans 13 residues, from the cysteine through the phenylalanine. The only DNA kept is the CDR3, 39 bases in frame from the first base. CDR1 and CDR2 are drawn from the germline V gene: LGHNT, FRNRAP. V and J are truncated by 6 bases and 0 bases respectively, leaving an intervening sequence of 8 bases. For this clone: Which antigen it targets is not known. Per-base qualities were not stored, and no clone one base away is much larger.

This TCR was sampled from a boy younger than 10 with active or convalescent COVID-19. In this chain, TRBV12-5 is recombined with TRBJ1-1; no D gene call is confident. The sequenced sample consisted of peripheral blood. The CDR3 protein is CASGPGMNTEAFF. The DNA reads TGTGCTAGTGGGCCAGGCATGAACACTGAAGCTTTCTTT.